The 26 T cell receptor beta chains below all came from one sample that was sequenced in a study of CD8+ T cells in alopecia areata. Indicated treatment: oral pan-JAK inhibitor, 5-10 mg twice daily. TCR sequencing used cDNA made by reverse transcription of extracted RNA. This table comes from immunoSEQ multiplex PCR, and its TCRdb copy is limited to in-frame clones, with some not included. The sample holds some 190,000 clones, 51% seen once. The sample here was CD8+ T cells sorted from blood, taken at week 52, from a patient treated with tofacitinib. These receptors all come from a human donor with alopecia areata.

V and J are TRBV7-8 and TRBJ1-1; the D gene is possibly TRBD1 (5 bases). Looked up from germline, CDR1 is SGHVS and CDR2 is FQNEAQ. This CDR3 contains 15 residues. V lost 7 bases to trimming and J lost 5 bases, with 20 bases between them. The chain's CDR3 is CASTRDFPYRTEAFF. Written as DNA, the CDR3 is TGTGCCAGCACGAGGGACTTCCCTTATAGGACTGAAGCTTTCTTT. The whole variable domain, remainder taken from reference TRBV7-8 and TRBJ1-1, is GAGVSQSPRYKVAKRGQDVALRCDPISGHVSLFWYQQALGQGPEFLTYFQNEAQLDKSGLPSDRFFAERPEGSVSTLKIQRTQQEDSAVYLCASTRDFPYRTEAFFGQGTRLTVV.

The chain uses TRBV4-1 and TRBJ2-5, with D unclear. CDR1 MGHRA and CDR2 YSYEKL come from the germline V gene. The germline V and J ends were trimmed by 0 bases and 5 bases, with 10 bases remaining between them. The CDR3 runs to 14 residues. The CDR3 here is CASSQDPAGETQYF. The CDR3 region has the DNA TGCGCCAGCAGCCAAGATCCAGCCGGGGAGACCCAGTACTTC.

The CDR3 reads CASRRGEYNEQFF. The CDR3 region has the DNA TGTGCCAGCAGAAGGGGGGAGTACAATGAGCAGTTCTTC. This rearrangement joins TRBV25-1 to TRBJ2-1; D possibly matches TRBD1 or TRBD2 (6 bases each). The CDR3 has 13 residues. The V gene lost 6 bases and the J gene lost 4 bases, with 10 bases spanning the gap. CDR1 is MGHDK, CDR2 SYGVNS, per germline.

This rearrangement joins TRBV6-5 to TRBJ1-2; 9 nucleotides align to TRBD1. The ends lost 7 bases at V and 4 bases at J; junction bases unmatched: 7. The germline V gene has CDR1 MNHEY and CDR2 SVGAGI. The CDR3 is 14 amino acids. CDR3 in DNA: TGTGCCAGCAATACAGGGGGCCCCCTCTATGGCTACACCTTC. It specifies CASNTGGPLYGYTF.

The V call is TRBV6-1, the J call TRBJ1-6; unclear D gene. V lost 3 bases and J lost 13, with 10 bases in between. The germline gives CDR1 MNHNS, CDR2 SASEGT. CDR3 length: 12 residues. CDR3 DNA: TGTGCCAGCAGTGAGTTCACTCATCCCCTCCACTTT. The encoded protein is CASSEFTHPLHF.

The chain couples TRBV27 to TRBJ2-2; TRBD1 agrees at 8 bases. From germline, CDR1 is MNHEY and CDR2 SMNVEV (reference sequence). Losses at the gene ends were 11 bases for V and 6 bases for J; bases not matched to a gene: 8. This CDR3 spans 13 amino acids. DNA of the CDR3: TGTGCCGCCGGACAGGGCGGCCCCGGGGAGCTGTTTTTT. It is translated as CAAGQGGPGELFF.

Only a few counts were recorded for this clone. V usage is TRBV7-9 and J usage is TRBJ1-1; perhaps TRBD1 as D (5 bases). The CDR3 is 11 amino acids. In germline, CDR1 is SEHNR, CDR2 FQNEAQ (reference sequence). Trimming pared 6 bases from V and 11 bases from J, leaving 13 bases between. CDR3 DNA sequence: TGTGCCAGCAGTCAAGACGGGGGTGCTTTCTTT. Translation: CASSQDGGAFF.

In this sample, this clone turned up a few times. The chain uses TRBV12-5 and TRBJ1-2; 8 positions agree with TRBD1. The germline V gene encodes CDR1 LGHNT and CDR2 FRNRAP. The V gene end was trimmed by 5 bases and the J gene end by 6 bases; junction bases not matched to a gene: 17. The CDR3 totals 17 residues. The CDR3 loop reads CASGQPPGTGVPDGYTF. CDR3 in DNA: TGTGCTAGTGGTCAACCCCCCGGGACAGGAGTCCCGGATGGCTACACCTTC. Drawing the rest from reference TRBV12-5 and TRBJ1-2, the complete variable domain is DARVTQTPRHKVTEMGQEVTMRCQPILGHNTVFWYRQTMMQGLELLAYFRNRAPLDDSGMPKDRFSAEMPDATLATLKIQPSEPRDSAVYFCASGQPPGTGVPDGYTFGSGTRLTVV.

The gene calls are TRBV5-4 and TRBJ1-2, with D maybe TRBD1 (5 bases). This CDR3 has 16 amino acids. Trimming cost V 6 bases and J 4 bases, with 22 bases left between them. CDR1 and CDR2 (germline): SGHNT, YYREEE (reference sequence). The CDR3 DNA reads as TGTGCCAGCATATCCGAGCCGGGGGGTAGGAGCTATGGCTACACCTTC. It yields the protein CASISEPGGRSYGYTF.

The V and J genes are TRBV6-1 and TRBJ2-7, with no clear D. Germline V gene lookup returns CDR1 MNHNS and CDR2 SASEGT. This CDR3 region has 14 residues. V was cut by 0 bases and J by 3 bases, with 9 bases left in between. CDR3 nucleotides: TGTGCCAGCAGTGAAGCGCGAACCGACTACGAGCAGTACTTC. It specifies CASSEARTDYEQYF.

This clone was detected a few times. The rearrangement joins TRBV14 to TRBJ1-5; D gene ambiguous. The CDR3 runs to 13 residues. Deletions cut 0 bases from V and 8 bases from J, with 8 bases between. Germline CDR1 reads SGHDN; CDR2 reads FVKESK. This CDR3 is CASSQESWEPQHF. For the CDR3, the DNA is TGTGCCAGCAGCCAAGAATCCTGGGAGCCCCAGCATTTT.

Only a few counts were recorded for this clone. This chain links TRBV30 with TRBJ2-5, with a possible D match to TRBD1 (6 bases). This CDR3 region has 13 residues. CDR1 and CDR2 (germline): GTSNPN, SVGIG (reference sequence). V lost 5 bases, J lost 3 bases, and 13 bases lay in between. CDR3 sequence: CAWSTGLEETQYF. The CDR3 nucleotides read TGTGCCTGGTCTACAGGGTTAGAAGAGACCCAGTACTTC. The whole variable domain, filled in from reference TRBV30 and TRBJ2-5, reads SQTIHQWPATLVQPVGSPLSLECTVEGTSNPNLYWYRQAAGRGLQLLFYSVGIGQISSEVPQNLSASRPQDRQFILSSKKLLLSDSGFYLCAWSTGLEETQYFGPGTRLLVL.

This sequence joins TRBV4-1 and TRBJ1-2; D is ambiguous. There are 14 residues in the CDR3. V lost 7 bases and J lost 4, with 16 bases in between. The germline V gene has CDR1 MGHRA and CDR2 YSYEKL. CDR3 amino acids: CASNQLDGAYGYTF. The CDR3 DNA sequence: TGCGCCAGCAATCAATTGGACGGAGCCTATGGCTACACCTTC.

The V gene is TRBV27, the J gene TRBJ1-6; D ambiguous. This CDR3 is built from 15 residues. Germline CDR1 is MNHEY and CDR2 is SMNVEV (reference sequence). V was clipped by 2 bases and J by 6 bases, with 11 bases between them. CDR3 in amino acids: CASSLGSLGNSPLHF. The CDR3 nucleotides are TGTGCCAGCAGTTTAGGCTCCCTAGGTAATTCACCCCTCCACTTT.

The chain carries TRBV30 and TRBJ1-5; D remains ambiguous. The germline gives CDR1 GTSNPN, CDR2 SVGIG (reference sequence). The V and J ends lost 1 base and 5 bases respectively, with 9 bases between them. This CDR3 contains 13 residues. Written as DNA, the CDR3 is TGTGCCTGGAGTGGGTGGACGGATCAGCCCCAGCATTTT. Translating it yields CAWSGWTDQPQHF.

A few counts support this clone. The chain employs TRBV7-9 and TRBJ2-1; D is uncertain. The CDR3 is 14 residues long. Trimming stripped 1 base from V and 7 bases from J, with 11 bases between. Germline CDR1 reads SEHNR; CDR2 reads FQNEAQ (reference sequence). Written as DNA, the CDR3 is TGTGCCAGCAGCTTAGGGTCCCCGCAAAATGAGCAGTTCTTC. Protein sequence: CASSLGSPQNEQFF.

The gene calls are TRBV4-1 and TRBJ2-5; D gene unclear. Germline V gene data show CDR1 as MGHRA and CDR2 as YSYEKL. The ends were cut back, 3 bases at V and 2 bases at J, with 7 bases in the middle. The length of the CDR3 is 13 residues. The CDR3 sequence: CASSQSLQETQYF. The CDR3 region has the DNA TGCGCCAGCAGCCAGAGCCTGCAAGAGACCCAGTACTTC.

The chain combines TRBV6-6 with TRBJ2-1, with unresolved D. Germline values: CDR1 MNHNY, CDR2 SVGAGI (reference sequence). The CDR3 is made up of 11 amino acids. Trimming took off 4 bases at V and 12 bases at J, with 10 bases between the two ends. The DNA for the CDR3 is TGTGCCAGCAGTTTGGCCCTTGGGCAGTTCTTC. This codes for CASSLALGQFF.

This clone was detected only a few times. This chain connects TRBV7-2 to TRBJ2-5, with D tentatively TRBD2 (6 bases). Trimming removed 3 bases from V and 4 bases from J, with 9 bases in between. The CDR3 runs 13 residues. CDR1 and CDR2 from the germline V gene are SGHTA and FQGNSA. DNA of the CDR3: TGTGCCAGCAGCTTCGCGGGGACAGAGACCCAGTACTTC. It is translated as CASSFAGTETQYF. The entire variable domain, with the rest obtained from reference TRBV7-2 and TRBJ2-5, is as follows: GAGVSQSPSNKVTEKGKDVELRCDPISGHTALYWYRQSLGQGLEFLIYFQGNSAPDKSGLPSDRFSAERTGGSVSTLTIQRTQQEDSAVYLCASSFAGTETQYFGPGTRLLVL.

The chain links TRBV6-6 to TRBJ1-5; D unresolved. The V gene's germline CDR1 is MNHNY and CDR2 SVGAGI (reference sequence). The CDR3 has 13 amino acids. V was shortened by 7 bases and J by 6 bases, with 13 bases between the two germline ends. The CDR3 sequence: CASTIAEGQPQHF. CDR3 nucleotide sequence: TGTGCCAGCACTATAGCGGAGGGTCAGCCCCAGCATTTT.

This rearrangement joins TRBV4-3 to TRBJ2-3; D remains unclear. Trimming left V 4 bases short and J 4 bases short, with 9 bases between. CDR3 length equals 13 residues. The germline CDR1 and CDR2 sequences are LGHNA and YSLEER. The CDR3 DNA follows: TGCGCCAGCAGCCGATCCAGCCCAGATACGCAGTATTTT. It is translated as CASSRSSPDTQYF.

This clone was observed a few times. This chain connects TRBV2 to TRBJ2-3, with 9 bases lining up with TRBD2. Looked up from germline, CDR1 is SNHLY and CDR2 is FYNNEI. Trimming removed 5 bases from V and 0 bases from J; junction bases left unmatched: 18. The length of the CDR3 is 20 residues. As DNA, the CDR3 is TGTGCCAGCAGTTCCCGGATGACTAGCGGAGAGAAGTTTAGCACAGATACGCAGTATTTT. Translated, it gives CASSSRMTSGEKFSTDTQYF. The whole variable domain, remainder taken from reference TRBV2 and TRBJ2-3, is EPEVTQTPSHQVTQMGQEVILRCVPISNHLYFYWYRQILGQKVEFLVSFYNNEISEKSEIFDDQFSVERPDGSNFTLKIRSTKLEDSAMYFCASSSRMTSGEKFSTDTQYFGPGTRLTVL.

The chain employs TRBV10-3 and TRBJ1-6, with D possibly TRBD1 on 5 matching bases. V lost 4 bases and J lost 4, with 8 bases in between. This CDR3 comprises 14 residues. CDR1 is ENHRY and CDR2 is SYGVKD in the germline V gene. The CDR3 protein is CAISADNYNSPLHF. The CDR3 DNA follows: TGTGCCATCAGTGCGGACAATTATAATTCACCCCTCCACTTT.

Details on this clone: This specimen includes other DNA sequences encoding the same CDR3. The rearrangement links TRBV9 to TRBJ2-7, with a weak D call TRBD1 (5 bases). Between the trimmed V and J ends, which lost 0 bases and 2 bases, there was a span of 9 bases. From germline, CDR1 is SGDLS and CDR2 YYNGEE. The CDR3 totals 14 residues. The CDR3 DNA is TGTGCCAGCAGCGTAGGGGGCAGAACCTACGAGCAGTACTTC. Its translation is CASSVGGRTYEQYF.

The rearrangement links TRBV15 to TRBJ2-2; D is uncertain. In germline, CDR1 is LNHNV, CDR2 YYDKDF (reference sequence). This CDR3 comprises 16 residues. V lost 3 bases and J lost 0, with 11 bases in between. The CDR3 loop reads CATSSATTANTGELFF. CDR3 nucleotide sequence: TGTGCCACCAGCAGCGCTACGACCGCGAACACCGGGGAGCTGTTTTTT.

This clone came up many times. Other DNA sequences within the sample encode an identical CDR3. The rearrangement links TRBV13 to TRBJ1-1; weak D call: TRBD1 (5 bases). In germline, CDR1 is PRHDT, CDR2 FYEKMQ (reference sequence). V shed 6 bases and J shed 5 bases, with 10 bases lying between them. This CDR3 has 12 residues. CDR3 sequence (DNA): TGTGCCAGCAGATTGGGGGGGACTGAAGCTTTCTTT. Translation gives CASRLGGTEAFF.